This T cell receptor (beta chain) was sequenced in a study of OX40 agonist ivuxolimab in advanced cancers. Study details: Enrolled patients in dose escalation had cancers that were hepatocellular carcinoma, melanoma, renal cell or head and neck cancer.

This CDR3 is built from 16 residues. Germline V gives CDR1 SGHVS, CDR2 FNYEAQ. With 3 bases removed from V and 0 bases from J, the gap between germline ends came to 12 bases. This table comes from immunoSEQ multiplex PCR, and its TCRdb copy is limited to in-frame clones, with some not included. The data contain tens of thousands of clones, 85% to 90% of them singletons. The sequence derives from an adult with an advanced solid tumor such as melanoma, head and neck, liver or kidney cancer. The rearrangement links TRBV7-6 to TRBJ2-1; the D gene is possibly TRBD2 (6 bases). The starting material was CD4+ or CD8+ T cells sorted from blood, obtained in a trial of the OX40 agonist ivuxolimab. CDR3 nucleotides: TGTGCCAGCAGCTTGGGAGGAGACAGCTCCTACAATGAGCAGTTCTTC. Protein product: CASSLGGDSSYNEQFF.